The rows below give T cell receptor beta chains drawn from one sample of a study of CD8+ T cells in alopecia areata. Method: immunoSEQ multiplex PCR; TCRdb's copy keeps in-frame clones and lacks some. The sample shows tens of thousands of clones, around 71% of them seen only once. Sequencing used CD8+ T cells sorted from blood, obtained at approximately week 44, from a patient treated with tofacitinib. The receptor set was obtained from a human donor with alopecia areata. Each CDR3 is given with its conserved first and last residue. The D gene is left open where the match is weak. The size of a clone is reported for some rows only, either as once, few or many, or as a class for expanded clones.

size: NA; V: TRBV5-6; D: NA; J: TRBJ1-1; DNA: TGTGCCAGCAGCATTGGTACGGGGGACCTGACTCGGGGTGAAGCTTTCTTT; CDR3: CASSIGTGDLTRGEAFF
size: NA; V: TRBV5-1; D: NA; J: TRBJ1-2; DNA: TGCGCCAGCAGCTTGGCCCCGGGAGCTAACTATGGCTACACCTTC; CDR3: CASSLAPGANYGYTF
size: many; V: TRBV11-2; D: NA; J: TRBJ2-5; DNA: TGTGCCAGCAGCTTAGCCCAGGCCACGTACCAAGAGACCCAGTACTTC; CDR3: CASSLAQATYQETQYF
size: once; V: TRBV13; D: NA; J: TRBJ2-7; DNA: TGTGCCAGCAGCTTACAACCCGGTGGAGACGAGCAGTACTTC; CDR3: CASSLQPGGDEQYF
size: NA; V: TRBV5-1; D: TRBD2; J: TRBJ2-1; DNA: TGCGCCAGCAGCTTTACTAGCGGGGGGATGAATGAGCAGTTCTTC; CDR3: CASSFTSGGMNEQFF
size: NA; V: TRBV4-3; D: NA; J: TRBJ2-4; DNA: TGCGCCAGCAGCCAAGATGTCACCGCCGGGGCCAAAAACATTCAGTACTTC; CDR3: CASSQDVTAGAKNIQYF
size: few; V: TRBV2; D: NA; J: TRBJ1-5; DNA: TGTGCCAGCAGGCCCCGGGGACCCAGTGGTCAGCCCCAGCATTTT; CDR3: CASRPRGPSGQPQHF
size: NA; V: TRBV4-3; D: NA; J: TRBJ2-1; DNA: TGCGCCAGCAGCCCCATGGGAGGCAATGAGCAGTTCTTC; CDR3: CASSPMGGNEQFF
size: few; V: TRBV29-1; D: NA; J: TRBJ1-1; DNA: TGCAGCGTATGGGGTGGGCAGCCCAACACTGAAGCTTTCTTT; CDR3: CSVWGGQPNTEAFF
size: NA; V: TRBV18; D: NA; J: TRBJ1-2; DNA: TGTGTGAAGCTCACCCCACACTCTCAGTATGGCTACACCTTC; CDR3: CVKLTPHSQYGYTF
size: NA; V: TRBV5-6; D: NA; J: TRBJ1-2; DNA: TGTGCCAGCACGTGGGGGGACTATGGCTACACCTTC; CDR3: CASTWGDYGYTF
size: NA; V: TRBV28; D: NA; J: TRBJ2-7; DNA: TGTGCCAGCAGTTATGGGGGGTCAAGAGCCTACGAGCAGTACTTC; CDR3: CASSYGGSRAYEQYF
size: once; V: TRBV29-1; D: NA; J: TRBJ1-2; DNA: TGCAGCGTTGAAGCGACAGTTTCTAACTATGGCTACACCTTC; CDR3: CSVEATVSNYGYTF
size: NA; V: TRBV14; D: NA; J: TRBJ2-1; DNA: TGTGCCAGCAGCCTAGCTTGGGGGACGGTCAATGAGCAGTTCTTC; CDR3: CASSLAWGTVNEQFF
size: NA; V: TRBV5-1; D: NA; J: TRBJ2-1; DNA: TGCGCCAGCAGGTCTTACACCTCAAATGAGCAGTTCTTC; CDR3: CASRSYTSNEQFF
size: NA; V: TRBV5-6; D: NA; J: TRBJ2-7; DNA: TGTGCCAGCAGCTCCGTCATGGCCTACGAGCAGTACTTC; CDR3: CASSSVMAYEQYF
size: NA; V: TRBV30; D: TRBD1; J: TRBJ1-2; DNA: TGTGCCTGGAGTGTAGGTGTAGGGGGCGTCTATGGCTACACCTTC; CDR3: CAWSVGVGGVYGYTF
size: once; V: TRBV11-3; D: TRBD2; J: TRBJ2-2; DNA: TGTGCCAGCAGACATAGGACTAGCAGCAACACCGGGGAGCTGTTTTTT; CDR3: CASRHRTSSNTGELFF
size: NA; V: TRBV4-3; D: NA; J: TRBJ2-7; DNA: TGCGCCAGCAGCCCCTGGCGGAGCGGCGACTACGAGCAGTACTTC; CDR3: CASSPWRSGDYEQYF
size: few; V: TRBV29-1; D: NA; J: TRBJ1-4; DNA: TGCAGCGTTGACGAGGGGAACGGGGAAAAACTGTTTTTT; CDR3: CSVDEGNGEKLFF
size: once; V: TRBV29-1; D: NA; J: TRBJ1-1; DNA: TGCAGCGTTGAAGACAGTGAAGCTTTCTTT; CDR3: CSVEDSEAFF
size: few; V: TRBV15; D: NA; J: TRBJ1-2; DNA: TGTGCCACCAGCACGGGGGCACCCCTGAGCTACACCTTC; CDR3: CATSTGAPLSYTF
size: NA; V: TRBV12-5; D: TRBD1; J: TRBJ1-4; DNA: TGTGCTAGTGGTTATGGGACAGGGGGAAAACTGTTTTTT; CDR3: CASGYGTGGKLFF
size: few; V: TRBV12-5; D: NA; J: TRBJ2-2; DNA: TGTGCTAGTGGTCTATTCGGACTTGAGAACACCGGGGAGCTGTTTTTT; CDR3: CASGLFGLENTGELFF
size: NA; V: TRBV14; D: NA; J: TRBJ1-2; DNA: TGTGCCAGCAGCCAAGATCGAGACTACACCTTC; CDR3: CASSQDRDYTF
size: NA; V: TRBV7-8; D: TRBD1; J: TRBJ2-2; DNA: TGTGCCAGCAGCTTAGCGCCGCAGGACAGGGGGACCGGGGAGCTGTTTTTT; CDR3: CASSLAPQDRGTGELFF